This T cell receptor beta chain comes out of a study of OX40 agonist ivuxolimab in advanced cancers. As for the study in general: Patients were infused with ivuxolimab every 2 weeks at 0.01 to 10 mg/kg. Study results and limitations: CD4+ T cells averaged fewer expanded clones than CD8+ T cells.

Produced via immunoSEQ multiplex PCR; TCRdb's table is partial and in-frame only. The table has 20,000 or so clones, around nine tenths seen once. Trimming cost V 1 base and J 5 bases, with 12 bases left between them. From germline, CDR1 is SGHTA and CDR2 FQGTGA. The CDR3 totals 14 residues. As to this clone: Its specificity is not known.

Patients had blood sampled at baseline and again on cycle 4 day 1 and cycle 7 day 1. The gene calls are TRBV7-3 and TRBJ2-7, with D possibly called TRBD1 or TRBD2 (6 bases each). The sequenced sample was CD4+ or CD8+ T cells sorted from blood, obtained in a trial of the OX40 agonist ivuxolimab. This clonotype was obtained from an adult with an advanced solid tumor such as melanoma, head and neck, liver or kidney cancer. CDR3 loop: CASSLMGGADEQYF. The CDR3, as DNA: TGTGCCAGCAGCTTAATGGGGGGCGCGGACGAGCAGTACTTC.